The TCR beta chain under discussion was sequenced for a study of blood T cell repertoires in COVID-19. On the study more broadly: Sites in the United States, Italy and Spain provided acute and convalescent COVID-19 samples. From T cells, B-cell-depleted T cells, or PBMCs came the material, which was cDNA or gDNA.

This clone appeared once. In the original workflow: By means of reference gene primer amplification, nucleated cell counts were estimated. Profiled with immunoSEQ multiplex PCR; TCRdb holds only in-frame clones, not every one. Clone size and V and J calls were adopted from that table, with D and trimming inferred from the DNA. Altogether 200,000 or so clones are present, roughly 84% being singletons, with the ten largest covering around 20%. The CDR3 is made up of 16 amino acids. The V end lost 1 base, the J end lost 1 base, and 10 bases lay between the germline ends. Germline V gene sequence: CDR1 SGHTA, CDR2 FQGNSA.

Sequencing was performed on peripheral blood. The receptor was isolated from a human donor in a cohort sampled during active COVID-19. The V gene is TRBV7-2, the J gene TRBJ2-2; no clear D gene. DNA of the CDR3: TGTGCCAGCAGCTTAGGGGTGTGGAGGAACACCGGGGAGCTGTTTTTT. It yields the protein CASSLGVWRNTGELFF.